This TCR beta chain was found in a study of technical replicates of blood from four donors. Measured with immunoSEQ multiplex PCR; TCRdb has only the in-frame clones, and not every one. Seen here are roughly 72,000 clones, approximately 91% observed once, and the top ten hold 0.3% to 0.5%. Germline CDR1 MGHRA, CDR2 YSYEKL. The trim removed 8 bases at V and 3 bases at J, leaving 7 bases unmatched. The CDR3 is 13 residues long. The chain joins TRBV4-1 to TRBJ2-7; 7 nucleotides line up with TRBD2. Sequenced sample: T cells isolated from PBMCs. The clonotype comes from a human donor in good health. In nucleotides, the CDR3 is TGCGCCAGCCGGGGGGTAGGTCGCTACGAGCAGTACTTC. This codes for CASRGVGRYEQYF.